The sample holds many counts of the clone carrying this T cell receptor (beta chain). Trimming cost V 0 bases and J 3 bases, with 10 bases left between them. Germline CDR1 and CDR2: SGHKS and YYEKEE (reference sequence). There are 14 residues in the CDR3. The sample originates from a study of T cells in Graves' hyperthyroidism and ophthalmopathy. Newly diagnosed hyperthyroidism, duration under 2 months, in patients aged 18 to 65. Amplification of TCR beta CDR3 regions used RNA as the template. Using the HTBI primer set, a first-round RT-PCR was run on the TCR CDR3. TCRdb re-analysed the multiplex PCR reads in MiXCR, keeping a single row per CDR3 protein. Seen here are approximately 740,000 distinct CDR3 sequences, 14% observed once, and the top ten hold approximately 10%.

The TCR was taken from a woman in her late teens or twenties with Graves' hyperthyroidism. The sample taken for sequencing was blood. This sequence joins TRBV5-5 and TRBJ2-7; D possibly corresponds to TRBD2 (6 bases). The CDR3 sequence: CASSLAVGGYEQYF. The CDR3, as DNA: TGTGCCAGCAGCTTGGCGGTGGGGGGCTACGAGCAGTACTTC.